The next 20 T cell receptor beta chains were all read from a single sample in a study of T cell clonotyping in hematopoietic cell transplantation. Data came from immunoSEQ multiplex PCR; TCRdb stores just in-frame clones and leaves some out. This sample has 65,000 to 80,000 clones, with about 95% found just once. Time point indicated: recipient sample about 28 days before transplant, after cytoreduction. The specimen comprised peripheral blood mononuclear cells, sampled before stem cell transplant. These receptors all come from a woman aged 45 to 65 with acute myeloid leukemia. Some clones in this sample may be carry-over from other donors' samples.

V and J are TRBV6-1 and TRBJ2-1; 9 bases match TRBD2. Losses at the gene ends were 0 bases for V and 6 bases for J; bases not matched to a gene: 0. The CDR3 totals 14 residues. CDR1 MNHNS and CDR2 SASEGT come from the germline V gene. The CDR3 DNA sequence: TGTGCCAGCAGTGAAGCTAGCGGGAGCAATGAGCAGTTCTTC. Protein product: CASSEASGSNEQFF.

The J gene is TRBJ2-7, the V gene TRBV4-1; 13 bases fit TRBD2. The germline CDR1 and CDR2 sequences are MGHRA and YSYEKL. The CDR3 extends over 18 amino acids. V shed 1 base and J 0 bases; nucleotides not matched to a gene: 6. The CDR3 DNA reads TGCGCCAGCAGCCAAGGGCCCGGGACTAGCGGGACCTCCTACGAGCAGTACTTC. Amino acid sequence: CASSQGPGTSGTSYEQYF.

The V and J genes are TRBV29-1 and TRBJ1-2, with D maybe TRBD1 (5 bases). V was trimmed by 4 bases and J by 0 bases, leaving 9 bases between them. This CDR3 comprises 13 residues. Germline assignment: CDR1 SQVTM and CDR2 ANQGSEA. The CDR3 DNA reads as TGCAGCGTTGGGGCACAGGCTAACTATGGCTACACCTTC. It yields the protein CSVGAQANYGYTF.

The J gene is TRBJ2-2, the V gene TRBV19; D is undetermined. CDR1 is LNHDA and CDR2 is SQIVND in the germline V gene (reference sequence). V was pared by 3 bases and J by 5 bases, with 10 bases between. This CDR3 contains 14 residues. The CDR3 reads CASSMQATTGELFF. Here the CDR3 DNA reads TGTGCCAGTAGTATGCAGGCCACAACCGGGGAGCTGTTTTTT.

The rearrangement joins TRBV2 to TRBJ2-7; TRBD2 matches at 8 bases. With 6 bases clipped from V and 2 bases from J, the junction kept 6 bases outside the gene matches. This CDR3 is built from 14 residues. In germline, CDR1 is SNHLY, CDR2 FYNNEI. As DNA, the CDR3 is TGTGCCAGCAGAGGAACTAGCGGAACCTACGAGCAGTACTTC. This gives the protein CASRGTSGTYEQYF.

The chain carries TRBV19 and TRBJ2-1, with a possible D match to TRBD2 (6 bases). The V end was cut by 0 bases, the J end by 2 bases, with 11 bases between. Germline loops: CDR1 LNHDA, CDR2 SQIVND (reference sequence). The CDR3 covers 16 residues. CDR3 nucleotides: TGTGCCAGTAGTATAGACGGGACTCCAACCTACAATGAGCAGTTCTTC. It codes for CASSIDGTPTYNEQFF.

V usage is TRBV19 and J usage is TRBJ2-5; D remains ambiguous. Per the germline V gene, CDR1 is LNHDA and CDR2 is SQIVND (reference sequence). CDR3 length equals 13 residues. The V and J ends lost 4 bases and 5 bases respectively, with 11 bases between them. CDR3 amino acids: CASSTRTWETQYF. Written as DNA, the CDR3 is TGTGCCAGTAGTACCCGTACGTGGGAGACCCAGTACTTC. Full variable domain (outside the CDR3, taken from reference TRBV19 and TRBJ2-5): DGGITQSPKYLFRKEGQNVTLSCEQNLNHDAMYWYRQDPGQGLRLIYYSQIVNDFQKGDIAEGYSVSREKKESFPLTVTSAQKNPTAFYLCASSTRTWETQYFGPGTRLLVL.

This sequence joins TRBV2 and TRBJ1-3; 7 bases are a match to TRBD1. The CDR3 loop spans 15 amino acids. Trimming cost V 8 bases and J 4 bases; bases outside gene matches: 11. Germline V gene lookup returns CDR1 SNHLY and CDR2 FYNNEI. CDR3 in amino acids: CASGHPGTVGNTIYF. The CDR3, as DNA: TGTGCCAGCGGCCACCCTGGGACAGTGGGAAACACCATATATTTT.

The chain joins TRBV6-5 to TRBJ1-4, with D unclear. This CDR3 is built from 13 residues. The V end lost 8 bases, the J end lost 2 bases, and 9 bases lay between the germline ends. From germline, CDR1 is MNHEY and CDR2 SVGAGI. The CDR3 nucleotides are TGTGCCAGCGGGAGACGGACTAATGAAAAACTGTTTTTT. It is translated as CASGRRTNEKLFF.

The rearrangement joins TRBV18 to TRBJ2-5; 7 bases line up with TRBD1. V dropped 3 bases and J dropped 4; count of bases not matched to a gene: 8. The CDR3 sequence is 15 residues long. Germline V gene lookup returns CDR1 KGHSH and CDR2 LQKENI. The CDR3 protein is CASSPTRGGGETQYF. The CDR3 nucleotides read TGTGCCAGCTCACCTACAAGAGGGGGCGGAGAGACCCAGTACTTC.

The rearrangement uses TRBV30 and TRBJ2-3, with 11 bases lining up with TRBD2. In germline, CDR1 is GTSNPN, CDR2 SVGIG (reference sequence). This CDR3 region has 17 residues. The V gene end was trimmed by 5 bases and the J gene end by 2 bases; junction bases not matched to a gene: 12. The CDR3 protein is CAWGAGLAGGSTDTQYF. The CDR3 coding sequence is TGTGCCTGGGGTGCTGGGCTAGCGGGAGGATCCACAGATACGCAGTATTTT.

The gene calls are TRBV25-1 and TRBJ2-3; D is undetermined. CDR1 MGHDK and CDR2 SYGVNS come from the germline V gene. V gave up 2 bases and J gave up 2 bases, with 8 bases separating them. This CDR3 contains 14 residues. The CDR3 DNA is TGTGCCAGCAGTGAAGTGCGTTACACAGATACGCAGTATTTT. This sequence encodes CASSEVRYTDTQYF.

V is TRBV11-3 and J is TRBJ1-3; no clear D gene. The V gene's germline CDR1 is SGHNT and CDR2 YENEEA. Trimming took 5 bases from V and 4 from J, leaving 9 bases between them. This CDR3 is 13 amino acids long. CDR3 nucleotide sequence: TGTGCCAGCAGCAATGGGCGAGGAAACACCATATATTTT. This gives the protein CASSNGRGNTIYF.

The chain carries TRBV2 and TRBJ2-7; TRBD2 might be the D (6 bases). Deletions cut 4 bases from V and 4 bases from J, with 23 bases between. The CDR3 totals 17 residues. CDR1 SNHLY and CDR2 FYNNEI come from the germline V gene. The CDR3 sequence is CASSAGSVGGRGYEQYF. DNA of the CDR3: TGTGCCAGCAGTGCGGGCTCAGTCGGGGGTCGTGGTTACGAGCAGTACTTC.

The chain links TRBV19 to TRBJ2-5, with a tentative D call TRBD2 (6 bases). The CDR3 contains 13 residues. Germline CDR1 reads LNHDA; CDR2 reads SQIVND (reference sequence). V gave up 7 bases and J gave up 5 bases, with 14 bases separating them. The CDR3 spells CASNVGGRETQYF. CDR3 in DNA: TGTGCCAGTAATGTCGGGGGAAGGGAGACCCAGTACTTC.

V is TRBV5-1 and J is TRBJ2-6; no firm D call. This CDR3 is 15 amino acids long. Germline CDR1 reads SGHRS; CDR2 reads YFSETQ. Trimming removed 0 bases at V and 0 bases at J, with 4 bases between. As DNA, the CDR3 is TGCGCCAGCAGCTTGGTACCCTCTGGGGCCAACGTCCTGACTTTC. Its protein is CASSLVPSGANVLTF.

The rearrangement joins TRBV6-5 to TRBJ2-1, with D perhaps matching TRBD1 (6 bases). Between the trimmed V and J ends, which lost 4 bases and 7 bases, there was a span of 8 bases. Looked up from germline, CDR1 is MNHEY and CDR2 is SVGAGI. This CDR3 contains 12 residues. The CDR3: CASSSQGNEQFF. Here the CDR3 DNA reads TGTGCCAGCAGTTCACAGGGTAATGAGCAGTTCTTC.

The rearrangement links TRBV21-1 to TRBJ1-2. TRBV21-1 is an annotated pseudogene. The CDR3 consists of 14 residues. This CDR3 reads CASSKAAVTRGYTF. For the CDR3, the DNA is TGTGCCAGCAGCAAAGCAGCAGTTACTCGAGGCTACACCTTC.

This clone was found once. The chain links TRBV5-1 to TRBJ2-1, with D perhaps matching TRBD2 (5 bases). CDR1 is SGHRS, CDR2 YFSETQ, per germline. V dropped 0 bases and J dropped 6 bases, with 13 bases sitting between them. This CDR3 is 15 amino acids long. The CDR3 nucleotides read TGCGCCAGCAGCTTGGCGGGAAGTGGCGGCAATGAGCAGTTCTTC. Translation gives CASSLAGSGGNEQFF.

This rearrangement joins TRBV9 to TRBJ1-1; D unclear. Germline V CDR1 and CDR2: SGDLS, YYNGEE. The V gene lost 6 bases and the J gene lost 12 bases, with 18 bases spanning the gap. This CDR3 spans 12 amino acids. CDR3 residues: CASTIVGEPPFF. As DNA, the CDR3 is TGTGCCAGCACCATCGTCGGGGAGCCGCCTTTCTTT. Based on the CDR3 plus reference TRBV9 and TRBJ1-1, the full variable domain is DSGVTQTPKHLITATGQRVTLRCSPRSGDLSVYWYQQSLDQGLQFLIQYYNGEERAKGNILERFSAQQFPDLHSELNLSSLELGDSALYFCASTIVGEPPFFGQGTRLTVV.